The present T cell receptor (beta chain) was sequenced within a study of blood T cell repertoires in COVID-19. Across the whole study: The analysed material was cDNA or gDNA that came from T cells, B-cell-depleted T cells, or PBMCs.

Some clones are missing from TCRdb's copy, which holds only in-frame ones; the method was immunoSEQ multiplex PCR. This table holds 65,000 or so clones, 76% found once. Germline CDR1 SGHNT, CDR2 YYREEE (reference sequence). The CDR3 totals 14 residues. V trimming: 3 bases; J trimming: 3 bases; junction bases outside the gene matches: 6. This clone showed up just a few times. The sequence came from a woman in her 50s with active or convalescent COVID-19. This chain joins TRBV5-4 and TRBJ2-7, with TRBD1 identical over 7 bases. The sequencing sample was made of peripheral blood. This chain's CDR3 is CASSYGQDRYEQYF. The CDR3 coding sequence is TGTGCCAGCAGCTACGGACAGGATCGCTACGAGCAGTACTTC.